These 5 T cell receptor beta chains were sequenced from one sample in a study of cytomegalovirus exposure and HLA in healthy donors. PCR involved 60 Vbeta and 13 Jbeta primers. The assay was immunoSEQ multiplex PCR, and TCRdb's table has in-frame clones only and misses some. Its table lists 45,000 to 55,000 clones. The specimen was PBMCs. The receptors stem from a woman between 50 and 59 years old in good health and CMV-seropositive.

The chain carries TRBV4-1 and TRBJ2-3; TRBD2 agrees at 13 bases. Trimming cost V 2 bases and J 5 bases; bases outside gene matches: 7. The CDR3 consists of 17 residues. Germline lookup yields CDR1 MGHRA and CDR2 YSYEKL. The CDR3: CASSQRGLAGSGDTQYF. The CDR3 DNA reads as TGCGCCAGCAGCCAAAGGGGACTAGCGGGGTCGGGAGATACGCAGTATTTT.

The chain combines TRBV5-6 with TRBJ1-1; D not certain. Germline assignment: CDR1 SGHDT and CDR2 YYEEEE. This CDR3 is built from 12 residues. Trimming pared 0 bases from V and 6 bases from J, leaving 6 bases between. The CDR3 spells CASSLGASEAFF. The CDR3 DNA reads TGTGCCAGCAGCTTGGGGGCCTCTGAAGCTTTCTTT.

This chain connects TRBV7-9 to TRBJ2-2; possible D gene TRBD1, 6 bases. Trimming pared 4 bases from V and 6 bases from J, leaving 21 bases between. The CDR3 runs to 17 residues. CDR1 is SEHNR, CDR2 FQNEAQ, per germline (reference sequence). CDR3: CASSSPDLGAHAGELFF. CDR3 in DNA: TGTGCCAGCAGCTCCCCCGACTTGGGGGCGCACGCCGGGGAGCTGTTTTTT. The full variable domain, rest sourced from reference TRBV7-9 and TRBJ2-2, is DTGVSQNPRHKITKRGQNVTFRCDPISEHNRLYWYRQTLGQGPEFLTYFQNEAQLEKSRLLSDRFSAERPKGSFSTLEIQRTEQGDSAMYLCASSSPDLGAHAGELFFGEGSRLTVL.

The CDR3 sequence: CASSLVGHLNTEAFF. The CDR3 coding sequence is TGTGCCAGCAGCTTAGTCGGTCACCTGAACACTGAAGCTTTCTTT. This chain connects TRBV7-9 to TRBJ1-1; D is undetermined. The CDR3 is made up of 15 amino acids. The germline V and J ends were trimmed by 1 base and 0 bases, with 9 bases remaining between them. Germline V CDR1 and CDR2: SEHNR, FQNEAQ (reference sequence).

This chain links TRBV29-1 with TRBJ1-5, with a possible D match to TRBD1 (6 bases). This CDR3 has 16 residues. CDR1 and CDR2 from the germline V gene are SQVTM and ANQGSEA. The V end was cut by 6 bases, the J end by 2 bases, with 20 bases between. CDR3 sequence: CSVRTTGGDGNQPQHF. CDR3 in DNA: TGCAGCGTAAGAACAACTGGGGGCGACGGCAATCAGCCCCAGCATTTT.